The 8 T cell receptor beta chains listed next were all sequenced from one sample in a study. TCRdb redid the calling of the 5' RACE reads with MiXCR, one entry per CDR3 protein. The table lists 9,000 or so distinct CDR3 sequences, 34% of them singletons. Cells sorted as Tregs were CD4+, CD25+ and CD127-/low. The sequenced sample consisted of Tregs sorted from blood. The receptors were sampled from a female donor with breast cancer.

The chain carries TRBV5-1 and TRBJ2-1; D tentatively fits TRBD1 or TRBD2 (6 bases each). Germline CDR1 and CDR2: SGHRS and YFSETQ. V lost 4 bases, J lost 0 bases, and 17 bases lay in between. The CDR3 contains 17 residues. CDR3 DNA: TGCGCCAGCAGCGCCCTAGGGGGGCGAAGCTCCTACAATGAGCAGTTCTTC. Its protein is CASSALGGRSSYNEQFF.

In this sample, this clonotype turned up a few times. This is likely a read error, given that the CDR3 carries no conserved phenylalanine or tryptophan at its end. The rearrangement joins TRBV5-1 to TRBJ2-2; no clear D. Trimming took off 2 bases at V and 7 bases at J, with 3 bases between the two ends. The CDR3 runs 11 residues. Germline CDR1 is SGHRS and CDR2 is YFSETQ. CDR3 protein: CASSFIGELFL. The DNA of the CDR3 is TGCGCCAGCAGCTTTATCGGGGAGCTGTTTCTT.

V gene TRBV5-1 combines with J gene TRBJ2-7; 9 bases are a match to TRBD2. V gave up 5 bases and J gave up 1 base; unmatched junction bases: 4. This CDR3 has 14 residues. CDR1 and CDR2 (germline): SGHRS, YFSETQ. The CDR3 sequence: CASSIAGVSYEQYF. The DNA for the CDR3 is TGCGCCAGCAGTATAGCGGGAGTTTCCTACGAGCAGTACTTC.

The V and J genes are TRBV20-1 and TRBJ2-5, with D possibly being TRBD2 (5 bases). V lost 4 bases to trimming and J lost 4 bases, with 10 bases between them. The CDR3 loop spans 12 amino acids. The germline CDR1 and CDR2 sequences are DFQATT and SNEGSKA (reference sequence). This chain's CDR3 is CSATTGLETQYF. The DNA for the CDR3 is TGCAGTGCTACAACGGGGTTAGAGACCCAGTACTTC.

This clonotype was recorded a few times. The chain has TRBV6-5 and TRBJ1-1; a weak D match, TRBD1 (6 bases). Germline CDR1 and CDR2: MNHEY and SVGAGI. The V and J ends lost 0 bases and 9 bases respectively, with 11 bases between them. This CDR3 is built from 13 residues. CDR3 protein: CASSYSIWGQAFF. For the CDR3, the DNA is TGTGCCAGCAGTTACTCGATATGGGGGCAAGCTTTCTTT.

This clonotype occurred a few times. This rearrangement joins TRBV4-3 to TRBJ1-5; D gene ambiguous. V shed 0 bases and J shed 3 bases, with 6 bases lying between them. This CDR3 contains 14 residues. Germline V gene data show CDR1 as LGHNA and CDR2 as YSLEER. CDR3 sequence reads: CASSQDSTNQPQHF. The CDR3 coding sequence is TGCGCCAGCAGCCAAGACAGCACCAATCAGCCCCAGCATTTT.

V usage is TRBV30 and J usage is TRBJ2-7, with D unclear. The V gene lost 3 bases and the J gene lost 5 bases, with 14 bases spanning the gap. This CDR3 is 13 amino acids long. CDR1 GTSNPN and CDR2 SVGIG come from the germline V gene (reference sequence). This chain's CDR3 is CAWREVGSHEQYF. The CDR3 region has the DNA TGTGCCTGGAGAGAGGTAGGGTCCCACGAGCAGTACTTC.

This clonotype has a handful of counts. The CDR3: CASSLVGSEETQYF. The CDR3 bases are TGTGCCAGCAGCTTGGTAGGGTCAGAAGAGACCCAGTACTTC. The J gene is TRBJ2-5, the V gene TRBV5-6, with D uncertain. The CDR3 is 14 amino acids. CDR1 is SGHDT and CDR2 is YYEEEE in the germline V gene. Trimming left V 0 bases short and J 3 bases short, with 9 bases between.